The rows below give T cell receptor beta chains drawn from one sample of a study of cytomegalovirus exposure and HLA in healthy donors. Using immunoSEQ multiplex PCR, the repertoire was profiled, and TCRdb retains in-frame clones only, with some absent. Here the sample spans fewer than 200,000 clones, 85% being singletons. The source material was PBMCs. The receptors shown here come from a young man in good health and CMV-seropositive. The CDR3 runs from the conserved cysteine through the conserved F or W. D genes are given only for firm matches. A row's size may be missing; if present it is once, few, many or a size class.

j_call v_call d_call clone_size cdr3_aa cdr3_nt
TRBJ2-7 TRBV9 . . CASSVGGRSYEQYF TGTGCCAGCAGCGTAGGGGGCCGCTCCTACGAGCAGTACTTC
TRBJ2-3 TRBV27 TRBD2 . CASSLSTSGSSTDTQYF TGTGCCAGCAGTTTATCTACTAGCGGGAGTTCCACAGATACGCAGTATTTT
TRBJ2-1 TRBV28 TRBD2 . CASSLGTSGTELKFF TGTGCCAGCAGTTTGGGGACTAGCGGGACAGAGTTGAAGTTCTTC
TRBJ2-6 TRBV2 . . CASRNSAGANVLTF TGTGCCAGCAGAAATAGCGCAGGGGCCAACGTCCTGACTTTC
TRBJ2-7 TRBV27 TRBD1 . CASTPGQNPLEQYF TGTGCCAGCACCCCGGGACAGAATCCGCTCGAGCAGTACTTC
TRBJ1-1 TRBV7-9 . . CASSLGTGLTEAFF TGTGCCAGCAGCTTGGGAACAGGGTTGACTGAAGCTTTCTTT
TRBJ2-7 TRBV5-6 TRBD1 . CASSYRDRAIYEQYF TGTGCCAGCAGCTACCGGGACAGGGCTATCTACGAGCAGTACTTC
TRBJ1-1 TRBV4-1 TRBD1 . CASSSPRDRVGTEAFF TGCGCCAGCAGCTCACCCCGGGACAGGGTTGGGACTGAAGCTTTCTTT
TRBJ1-2 TRBV28 . . CASSFGGDGYTF TGTGCCAGCAGTTTCGGAGGCGATGGCTACACCTTC
TRBJ2-7 TRBV5-1 . . CASSSRYEQYF TGCGCCAGCAGCTCGAGATACGAGCAGTACTTC
TRBJ1-5 TRBV28 . . CASSRGDSLSNQPQHF TGTGCCAGCAGCCGGGGGGATAGCCTTAGCAATCAGCCCCAGCATTTT
TRBJ1-2 TRBV6-1 TRBD1 . CASSEAPAGGDGYTF TGTGCCAGCAGTGAAGCTCCAGCAGGGGGTGATGGCTACACCTTC
TRBJ2-7 TRBV9 TRBD2 . CASSTTSGLYEQYF TGTGCCAGCAGCACTACTAGCGGACTCTACGAGCAGTACTTC
TRBJ2-7 TRBV18 TRBD2 . CASSPTSGTNYEQYF TGTGCCAGCTCACCGACTAGCGGGACTAACTACGAGCAGTACTTC
TRBJ2-7 TRBV28 . . CASNQGSYEQYF TGTGCCAGCAATCAGGGGTCCTACGAGCAGTACTTC
TRBJ2-1 TRBV14 TRBD2 . CASSPAGGPYNEQFF TGTGCCAGCAGCCCAGCGGGGGGGCCCTACAATGAGCAGTTCTTC
TRBJ1-2 TRBV11-1 TRBD1 . CASSAGTGGYGYTF TGTGCCAGCAGCGCCGGGACAGGGGGTTATGGCTACACCTTC
TRBJ1-2 TRBV5-4 . . CASSAGGDGGYGYTF TGTGCCAGCAGCGCGGGGGGAGACGGCGGCTATGGCTACACCTTC
TRBJ2-7 TRBV9 TRBD1 . CASSVDEGQAWGEQYF TGTGCCAGCAGCGTAGACGAGGGACAGGCGTGGGGGGAGCAGTACTTC
TRBJ2-1 TRBV21-1 . once CASSKGGDNEQFF TGTGCCAGCAGCAAAGGCGGGGACAATGAGCAGTTCTTC
TRBJ2-3 TRBV6-5 TRBD2 . CASSSLAGGLADTQYF TGTGCCAGCAGTTCCCTAGCGGGGGGGCTCGCAGATACGCAGTATTTT
TRBJ2-7 TRBV18 TRBD1 . CASSPSGTGGEQYF TGTGCCAGCTCCCCTTCGGGGACAGGGGGCGAGCAGTACTTC
TRBJ2-5 TRBV28 TRBD2 . CASSQSGGDETQYF TGTGCCAGCAGCCAGAGCGGGGGGGACGAGACCCAGTACTTC
TRBJ1-5 TRBV15 . . CATSRDFGSTGEQPQHF TGTGCCACCAGCAGAGATTTTGGCTCGACAGGCGAGCAGCCCCAGCATTTT
TRBJ2-1 TRBV27 TRBD2 . CASSSWTSGRAGFGEQFF TGTGCCAGCAGTTCCTGGACTAGCGGGAGGGCCGGATTTGGTGAGCAGTTCTTC
TRBJ2-7 TRBV6-1 . . CASSESPDNSYEQYF TGTGCCAGCAGTGAATCCCCAGACAACTCCTACGAGCAGTACTTC
TRBJ2-5 TRBV7-3 . . CASSLGHEAGETQYF TGTGCCAGCAGCTTGGGGCATGAGGCGGGGGAGACCCAGTACTTC
TRBJ1-4 TRBV28 . . CASRSWGLSNEKLFF TGTGCCAGCAGGTCGTGGGGGCTATCTAATGAAAAACTGTTTTTT
TRBJ2-2 TRBV15 TRBD1 . CATRGDRGLGTGELFF TGTGCCACCAGGGGCGACAGGGGGCTTGGCACCGGGGAGCTGTTTTTT
TRBJ2-3 TRBV10-3 TRBD2 . CAISEGSGVADTQYF TGTGCCATCAGTGAGGGTAGCGGGGTAGCAGATACGCAGTATTTT
TRBJ2-5 TRBV7-8 . . CASSFYGGEETQYF TGTGCCAGCAGCTTCTATGGGGGCGAGGAGACCCAGTACTTC
TRBJ1-4 TRBV5-5 . once CASSPGGEGKKLFF TGTGCCAGCAGCCCGGGGGGGGAAGGGAAAAAACTGTTTTTT
TRBJ1-3 TRBV7-8 . . CASSPRNSGNTIYF TGTGCCAGCAGCCCGCGAAACTCTGGAAACACCATATATTTT
TRBJ1-5 TRBV19 . . CASSTATWNQPQHF TGTGCCAGTAGTACCGCGACATGGAATCAGCCCCAGCATTTT
TRBJ2-1 TRBV27 . . CASRTQGQSSYNEQFF TGTGCCAGCAGGACTCAGGGCCAAAGCTCCTACAATGAGCAGTTCTTC
TRBJ2-2 TRBV27 TRBD1 once CASSLKGQGFRALFF TGTGCCAGCAGTTTAAAGGGACAGGGGTTTCGTGCGCTGTTTTTT
TRBJ1-5 TRBV10-2 . many CASSDSGQPQHF TGCGCCAGCAGTGACAGCGGTCAGCCCCAGCATTTT
TRBJ1-2 TRBV7-9 . . CASSGSGYGYTF TGTGCCAGCAGCGGCAGTGGCTATGGCTACACCTTC
TRBJ1-4 TRBV18 . . CASSPGGTNEKLFF TGTGCCAGCTCCCCCGGGGGGACTAATGAAAAACTGTTTTTT
TRBJ2-1 TRBV5-1 . . CASRVGVNEQFF TGCGCCAGCAGGGTAGGGGTCAATGAGCAGTTCTTC
TRBJ2-7 TRBV30 . . CALVAVSSYEQYF TGTGCGTTGGTGGCGGTGAGCTCCTACGAGCAGTACTTC
TRBJ2-6 TRBV9 TRBD1 . CASSGQGAGANVLTF TGTGCCAGCAGCGGACAGGGGGCTGGGGCCAACGTCCTGACTTTC
TRBJ1-2 TRBV28 . . CASRDTTVLTRGYTF TGTGCCAGCAGAGATACTACCGTGTTAACGAGAGGCTACACCTTC
TRBJ1-1 TRBV5-5 TRBD1 . CASSLEGQSNTEAFF TGTGCCAGCAGCTTGGAGGGACAGTCGAACACTGAAGCTTTCTTT
TRBJ1-2 TRBV5-1 . . CASSLLSAKGYGYTF TGCGCCAGCAGCTTGTTATCGGCAAAGGGGTATGGCTACACCTTC
TRBJ1-1 TRBV5-6 TRBD1 . CASSLRFDRVTEAFF TGTGCCAGCAGCTTGAGGTTTGACAGGGTAACTGAAGCTTTCTTT
TRBJ2-2 TRBV18 . . CASSNRDNTGELFF TGTGCCAGCTCGAACAGGGATAACACCGGGGAGCTGTTTTTT
TRBJ1-1 TRBV7-9 . . CASSLARGDTEAFF TGTGCCAGCAGCTTAGCGCGGGGGGACACTGAAGCTTTCTTT
TRBJ1-4 TRBV9 TRBD1 . CASSVRTGDEKLFF TGTGCCAGCAGCGTACGGACAGGGGATGAAAAACTGTTTTTT
TRBJ2-7 TRBV30 TRBD2 few CAWHQRGVAYEQYF TGTGCCTGGCACCAGCGGGGGGTAGCCTACGAGCAGTACTTC